A single sample is the source of the 19 T cell receptor beta chains below, sequenced in a study of cytomegalovirus exposure and HLA in healthy donors. 13 Jbeta primers and 60 Vbeta primers were used for the PCR. Profiling relied on immunoSEQ multiplex PCR, and the TCRdb table lists in-frame clones only, not all of them. The table records some 100,000 clones, about 80% of them present only once. Sequencing used PBMCs. The receptor source for this set is a man in his fifties or sixties in good health and CMV-seropositive.

The rearrangement uses TRBV7-9 and TRBJ1-5, with 9 bases matching TRBD1. Germline CDR1 and CDR2: SEHNR and FQNEAQ (reference sequence). Germline trimming cut 3 bases from V and 4 bases from J; bases unmatched to any gene: 7. This CDR3 contains 16 residues. As DNA, the CDR3 is TGTGCCAGCAGCTTGCAGACCGGGACAGGGAATCAGCCCCAGCATTTT. Translation: CASSLQTGTGNQPQHF.

The rearrangement links TRBV7-6 to TRBJ2-7; a weak D match, TRBD2 (7 bases). Trimming removed 1 base at V and 0 bases at J, with 22 bases between. Germline assignment: CDR1 SGHVS and CDR2 FNYEAQ. The CDR3 sequence is 19 residues long. CDR3 nucleotide sequence: TGTGCCAGCAGCTTAGAAGGGGGGGGAGGGGCAGCCAGCTCCTACGAGCAGTACTTC. Amino acid sequence: CASSLEGGGGAASSYEQYF.

This clone has only a few counts. The chain combines TRBV7-2 with TRBJ1-2; TRBD1 agrees at 9 bases. The length of the CDR3 is 15 residues. V trimming: 3 bases; J trimming: 5 bases; junction bases outside the gene matches: 7. Germline lookup yields CDR1 SGHTA and CDR2 FQGNSA. CDR3 bases: TGTGCCAGCAGCTTCCAGACAGGGGGGGGATATGGCTACACCTTC. It translates to CASSFQTGGGYGYTF.

The V and J genes are TRBV2 and TRBJ1-1, with 7 bases that match TRBD1. The CDR3 totals 13 residues. V lost 6 bases and J lost 4; bases outside the gene matches: 5. Germline loops: CDR1 SNHLY, CDR2 FYNNEI. The chain's CDR3 is CASSLQGSTEAFF. In DNA form, the CDR3 reads TGTGCCAGCAGCCTACAGGGGAGCACTGAAGCTTTCTTT.

The CDR3 DNA follows: TGCGCCAGCAGTCGTACAGGGGGCCGCGATGGCTACACCTTC. This translates into CASSRTGGRDGYTF. The chain couples TRBV5-1 to TRBJ1-2; 9 positions match TRBD1. Per germline, CDR1 SGHRS and CDR2 YFSETQ. J gave up 6 bases and V 5 bases, and 8 bases lay outside the gene matches. This CDR3 comprises 14 residues.

The V call is TRBV9, the J call TRBJ1-2; D is ambiguous. The ends were cut back, 0 bases at V and 4 bases at J, with 13 bases in the middle. CDR1 and CDR2 from the germline V gene are SGDLS and YYNGEE. The CDR3 spans 15 residues. CDR3 region: CASSVGNGDIYGYTF. As DNA, the CDR3 is TGTGCCAGCAGCGTAGGGAACGGCGACATCTATGGCTACACCTTC.

The genes are TRBV11-2 and TRBJ1-5; TRBD1 matches 7 bases. Germline CDR1 and CDR2: SGHAT and FQNNGV. CDR3 length: 17 residues. V shed 0 bases, J shed 3 bases, and the junction held 8 bases outside the gene matches. This chain's CDR3 is CASSLEDHRGYNQPQHF. CDR3 DNA: TGTGCCAGCAGCTTAGAGGACCACAGGGGATACAATCAGCCCCAGCATTTT. Drawing the rest from reference TRBV11-2 and TRBJ1-5, the complete variable domain is EAGVAQSPRYKIIEKRQSVAFWCNPISGHATLYWYQQILGQGPKLLIQFQNNGVVDDSQLPKDRFSAERLKGVDSTLKIQPAKLEDSAVYLCASSLEDHRGYNQPQHFGDGTRLSIL.

V is TRBV2 and J is TRBJ1-2; TRBD1 aligns across 9 bases. V dropped 7 bases and J dropped 3; count of bases not matched to a gene: 15. Germline CDR1 reads SNHLY; CDR2 reads FYNNEI. CDR3 length: 17 residues. CDR3 amino acids: CASTMVREGTGYYGYTF. The CDR3 region has the DNA TGTGCCAGCACCATGGTTCGAGAGGGGACAGGGTACTATGGCTACACCTTC.

V gene TRBV7-2 combines with J gene TRBJ2-3; 8 bases agree with TRBD1. The trim removed 5 bases at V and 4 bases at J, leaving 8 bases unmatched. Germline lookup yields CDR1 SGHTA and CDR2 FQGNSA. The CDR3 extends over 15 amino acids. CDR3 DNA sequence: TGTGCCAGCAGCACAGGACAGGGAAAGGCAGATACGCAGTATTTT. Translating it yields CASSTGQGKADTQYF.

J is TRBJ2-2 and V is TRBV30; 10 nucleotides line up with TRBD2. V lost 2 bases to trimming and J lost 5 bases; unmatched junction nucleotides: 5. The CDR3 consists of 15 residues. The germline gives CDR1 GTSNPN, CDR2 SVGIG (reference sequence). As DNA, the CDR3 is TGTGCCTGGAGTCCGTCGACTAGCGGGACCGGGGAGCTGTTTTTT. This codes for CAWSPSTSGTGELFF.

The chain joins TRBV6-1 to TRBJ2-7; 10 nucleotides line up with TRBD1. V gave up 4 bases and J gave up 6 bases; unmatched junction bases: 3. Germline values: CDR1 MNHNS, CDR2 SASEGT. This CDR3 contains 13 residues. Written as DNA, the CDR3 is TGTGCCAGCAGTGGACAGGGGGCGGTCGAGCAGTACTTC. It translates to CASSGQGAVEQYF.

This chain connects TRBV4-3 to TRBJ2-1, with 9 bases fitting TRBD2. V shed 1 base and J 7 bases; nucleotides not matched to a gene: 5. The length of the CDR3 is 15 residues. Germline V gene lookup returns CDR1 LGHNA and CDR2 YSLEER. CDR3 sequence reads: CASSQGVAGENEQFF. Here the CDR3 DNA reads TGCGCCAGCAGCCAAGGGGTAGCGGGAGAAAATGAGCAGTTCTTC.

The rearrangement uses TRBV1 and TRBJ2-3; the D call TRBD2 from the table was never checked on the DNA. TRBV1 is a known pseudogene. The CDR3 consists of 16 residues. The CDR3 protein is CTSSHLAGGNRGGQYF. The CDR3 nucleotides read TGCACCAGCAGCCATCTAGCGGGAGGGAACAGGGGGGGGCAGTATTTT.

The sample holds one count of this clone. The V call is TRBV30, the J call TRBJ1-1; D not resolved. Germline V gene sequence: CDR1 GTSNPN, CDR2 SVGIG (reference sequence). This CDR3 has 16 amino acids. V lost 0 bases, J lost 0 bases, and 14 bases lay in between. The CDR3 nucleotides read TGTGCCTGGAGTGTACCGGGCAGGACTATGAACACTGAAGCTTTCTTT. Amino acid sequence: CAWSVPGRTMNTEAFF.

The rearrangement joins TRBV2 to TRBJ2-4; a weak D match, TRBD1 (5 bases). The CDR3 contains 16 residues. Trimming took off 4 bases at V and 0 bases at J, with 13 bases between the two ends. The germline CDR1 and CDR2 sequences are SNHLY and FYNNEI. CDR3 sequence: CASSATAVLAKNIQYF. The CDR3 bases are TGTGCCAGCAGTGCGACAGCTGTTTTAGCCAAAAACATTCAGTACTTC.

The chain couples TRBV7-9 to TRBJ1-4; D is ambiguous. CDR1 and CDR2 from the germline V gene are SEHNR and FQNEAQ (reference sequence). The CDR3 has 14 residues. Trimming took 5 bases from V and 0 from J, leaving 7 bases between them. The CDR3 region is CASSPGSTNEKLFF. The DNA for the CDR3 is TGTGCCAGCAGCCCAGGATCAACTAATGAAAAACTGTTTTTT. The complete variable domain, with remaining parts taken from reference TRBV7-9 and TRBJ1-4, reads DTGVSQNPRHKITKRGQNVTFRCDPISEHNRLYWYRQTLGQGPEFLTYFQNEAQLEKSRLLSDRFSAERPKGSFSTLEIQRTEQGDSAMYLCASSPGSTNEKLFFGSGTQLSVL.

The V and J genes are TRBV2 and TRBJ1-2; D unresolved. CDR3 length: 15 amino acids. The germline V and J ends were trimmed by 2 bases and 2 bases, with 12 bases remaining between them. The V gene's germline CDR1 is SNHLY and CDR2 FYNNEI. CDR3 DNA: TGTGCCAGCAGTGAATCTTTTGGCAGGAACTATGGCTACACCTTC. It specifies CASSESFGRNYGYTF. Drawing the rest from reference TRBV2 and TRBJ1-2, the complete variable domain is EPEVTQTPSHQVTQMGQEVILRCVPISNHLYFYWYRQILGQKVEFLVSFYNNEISEKSEIFDDQFSVERPDGSNFTLKIRSTKLEDSAMYFCASSESFGRNYGYTFGSGTRLTVV.

This clone has a handful of counts. This chain links TRBV7-8 with TRBJ1-2; TRBD1 matches at 7 bases. The CDR3 totals 15 residues. The germline gives CDR1 SGHVS, CDR2 FQNEAQ. J gave up 1 base and V 2 bases, and 4 bases lay outside the gene matches. The CDR3 DNA reads as TGTGCCAGCAGCTTACAGACAGGGCTTAACTATGGCTACACCTTC. Translation: CASSLQTGLNYGYTF.

The chain carries TRBV30 and TRBJ2-2; 7 bases align to TRBD1. Germline V CDR1 and CDR2: GTSNPN, SVGIG (reference sequence). The V gene end was trimmed by 2 bases and the J gene end by 2 bases; junction bases not matched to a gene: 2. The CDR3 loop spans 14 amino acids. CDR3 in DNA: TGTGCCTGGAGTCGGGACAGTAACACCGGGGAGCTGTTTTTT. Translation gives CAWSRDSNTGELFF.